Each of the 20 T cell receptor beta chains below was sequenced from the same sample in a study of blood T cell repertoires in COVID-19. Only in-frame clones appear in the TCRdb table, and some are missing; sequencing was by immunoSEQ multiplex PCR. The table records about 32,000 clones, around 86% of them present only once. The sequencing input was peripheral blood. These receptor sequences come from a man aged 55 to 70 with active COVID-19.

V and J are TRBV12-3 or TRBV12-4 and TRBJ2-7; TRBD1 aligns across 10 bases. The ends lost 6 bases at V and 4 bases at J; junction bases unmatched: 3. The CDR3 is 13 amino acids. CDR3 residues: CASRPGQGYEQYF. CDR3 nucleotide sequence: TGTGCCAGCAGACCGGGACAGGGGTACGAGCAGTACTTC.

The chain links TRBV7-6 to TRBJ2-2; tentatively, D is TRBD1 (5 bases). Germline V gives CDR1 SGHVS, CDR2 FNYEAQ. V was pared by 5 bases and J by 0 bases, with 13 bases between. The CDR3 totals 16 residues. The CDR3 bases are TGTGCCAGCAGCCAGCTCGCAGGGACGAACACCGGGGAGCTGTTTTTT. Its translation: CASSQLAGTNTGELFF.

The chain carries TRBV5-6 and TRBJ2-4; D not certain. The CDR3 sequence is 11 residues long. V was pared by 1 base and J by 8 bases, with 4 bases between. Germline CDR1 SGHDT, CDR2 YYEEEE. The CDR3 here is CASSLRDIQYF. The CDR3 DNA follows: TGTGCCAGCAGCTTGCGGGACATTCAGTACTTC. Full variable domain (missing parts from reference TRBV5-6 and TRBJ2-4): DAGVTQSPTHLIKTRGQQVTLRCSPKSGHDTVSWYQQALGQGPQFIFQYYEEEERQRGNFPDRFSGHQFPNYSSELNVNALLLGDSALYLCASSLRDIQYFGAGTRLSVL.

The chain carries TRBV9 and TRBJ2-2; 11 nucleotides agree with TRBD2. V dropped 7 bases and J dropped 1; count of bases not matched to a gene: 3. This CDR3 has 15 amino acids. Germline CDR1 is SGDLS and CDR2 is YYNGEE. The CDR3 bases are TGTGCCAGCGAGGGACTAGCGGAGAACACCGGGGAGCTGTTTTTT. Protein product: CASEGLAENTGELFF. The complete variable domain, with remaining parts taken from reference TRBV9 and TRBJ2-2, reads DSGVTQTPKHLITATGQRVTLRCSPRSGDLSVYWYQQSLDQGLQFLIQYYNGEERAKGNILERFSAQQFPDLHSELNLSSLELGDSALYFCASEGLAENTGELFFGEGSRLTVL.

This sequence joins TRBV5-4 and TRBJ2-2; perhaps TRBD2 as D (5 bases). The germline CDR1 and CDR2 sequences are SGHNT and YYREEE (reference sequence). CDR3 length: 16 amino acids. V dropped 2 bases and J dropped 6 bases, with 17 bases sitting between them. The CDR3 loop reads CASSLGRGGWAGELFF. CDR3 DNA: TGTGCCAGCAGCTTAGGGCGCGGAGGTTGGGCCGGGGAGCTGTTTTTT.

The gene calls are TRBV6-6 and TRBJ1-3, with 8 bases aligning to TRBD1. The V gene's germline CDR1 is MNHNY and CDR2 SVGAGI (reference sequence). This CDR3 comprises 13 residues. J lost 9 bases, V lost 4 bases, and 5 bases had no gene match. The CDR3 DNA reads TGTGCCAGCAGTTTGGACAGGGCCGGCACCATATATTTT. This sequence encodes CASSLDRAGTIYF.

This clone was found once. V usage is TRBV5-4 and J usage is TRBJ1-6; D is unclear. Germline values: CDR1 SGHNT, CDR2 YYREEE (reference sequence). The CDR3 totals 12 residues. V lost 0 bases to trimming and J lost 12 bases, with 7 bases between them. CDR3 in amino acids: CASSLGPEPLHF. The CDR3 DNA reads as TGTGCCAGCAGCTTGGGTCCAGAACCCCTCCACTTT.

The CDR3 DNA reads as TGTGCCAGCAGCTCGGGACTAGCGGGAGGTCAAGAGACCCAGTACTTC. This sequence encodes CASSSGLAGGQETQYF. V usage is TRBV7-3 and J usage is TRBJ2-5; 15 bases line up with TRBD2. Trimming took 4 bases from V and 2 from J; bases not matched to a gene: 2. The CDR3 is 16 amino acids. Germline CDR1 is SGHTA and CDR2 is FQGTGA.

V is TRBV6-2 or TRBV6-3 and J is TRBJ1-5; TRBD1 is a possible D gene (5 bases). V was clipped by 3 bases and J by 5 bases, with 14 bases between them. The germline CDR1 and CDR2 sequences are MNHEY and SVGEGT. This CDR3 contains 15 residues. In DNA form, the CDR3 reads TGTGCCAGCAGTTATAGCGGGGACGGGGATCAGCCCCAGCATTTT. Protein product: CASSYSGDGDQPQHF.

V gene TRBV5-8 combines with J gene TRBJ2-7; possible D gene TRBD2, 5 bases. V gave up 0 bases and J gave up 4 bases, with 14 bases separating them. From germline, CDR1 is SGHTS and CDR2 YDEGEE. The length of the CDR3 is 15 residues. The CDR3 spells CASSLAERAGYEQYF. CDR3 DNA sequence: TGTGCCAGCAGCTTGGCGGAGAGGGCCGGTTACGAGCAGTACTTC.

This clone was counted between two and nine times. The gene calls are TRBV7-9 and TRBJ2-5; D might be TRBD1 (6 bases). The V gene lost 2 bases and the J gene lost 4 bases, with 11 bases spanning the gap. Germline CDR1 is SEHNR and CDR2 is FQNEAQ (reference sequence). This CDR3 region has 14 residues. The CDR3 nucleotides read TGTGCCAGCAGCTTATCACAGGGTACAGAGACCCAGTACTTC. Its protein product is CASSLSQGTETQYF.

The chain combines TRBV29-1 with TRBJ2-1; 9 nucleotides line up with TRBD2. This CDR3 is built from 13 residues. Germline trimming cut 6 bases from V and 9 bases from J; bases unmatched to any gene: 9. CDR1 is SQVTM, CDR2 ANQGSEA, per germline. This chain's CDR3 is CSVGGFSGGEQFF. The DNA of the CDR3 is TGCAGCGTCGGGGGTTTTAGCGGGGGTGAGCAGTTCTTC.

The chain recombines TRBV9 with TRBJ1-1, with 10 bases fitting TRBD1. This CDR3 comprises 18 residues. J gave up 0 bases and V 3 bases, and 11 bases lay outside the gene matches. CDR1 is SGDLS and CDR2 is YYNGEE in the germline V gene. CDR3 residues: CASSAHLGTGEMNTEAFF. The CDR3, as DNA: TGTGCCAGCAGCGCCCACCTAGGGACAGGGGAAATGAACACTGAAGCTTTCTTT.

The V gene is TRBV30, the J gene TRBJ1-2, with D unclear. Germline assignment: CDR1 GTSNPN and CDR2 SVGIG (reference sequence). The CDR3 spans 13 residues. The ends were cut back, 1 base at V and 2 bases at J, with 8 bases in the middle. DNA of the CDR3: TGTGCCTGGAGTGAGCGAGGGAACTATGGCTACACCTTC. This codes for CAWSERGNYGYTF.

V is TRBV18 and J is TRBJ2-7; tentatively, D is TRBD1 (6 bases). The length of the CDR3 is 13 residues. Germline V gene lookup returns CDR1 KGHSH and CDR2 LQKENI. The germline V and J ends were trimmed by 6 bases and 3 bases, with 12 bases remaining between them. The CDR3 protein is CASSSTGNYEQYF. As DNA, the CDR3 is TGTGCCAGCTCTTCCACAGGGAACTACGAGCAGTACTTC. Using reference TRBV18 and TRBJ2-7 for the parts outside the CDR3, the full variable domain is NAGVMQNPRHLVRRRGQEARLRCSPMKGHSHVYWYRQLPEEGLKFMVYLQKENIIDESGMPKERFSAEFPKEGPSILRIQQVVRGDSAAYFCASSSTGNYEQYFGPGTRLTVT.

The chain uses TRBV5-5 and TRBJ1-1; 7 bases fit TRBD1. The CDR3 is 14 residues long. From germline, CDR1 is SGHKS and CDR2 YYEKEE (reference sequence). With 4 bases clipped from V and 1 base from J, the junction kept 4 bases outside the gene matches. Here the CDR3 reads CASSRQGGNTEAFF. CDR3 nucleotide sequence: TGTGCCAGCAGCCGACAGGGCGGGAACACTGAAGCTTTCTTT. The full variable domain, rest sourced from reference TRBV5-5 and TRBJ1-1, is DAGVTQSPTHLIKTRGQQVTLRCSPISGHKSVSWYQQVLGQGPQFIFQYYEKEERGRGNFPDRFSARQFPNYSSELNVNALLLGDSALYLCASSRQGGNTEAFFGQGTRLTVV.

The V and J genes are TRBV6-6 and TRBJ2-3; TRBD1 might be the D (5 bases). The CDR3 spans 12 residues. Germline assignment: CDR1 MNHNY and CDR2 SVGAGI (reference sequence). The V gene lost 2 bases and the J gene lost 5 bases, with 5 bases spanning the gap. Here the CDR3 DNA reads TGTGCCAGCAGTTACAGGGGAGATACGCAGTATTTT. Its translation: CASSYRGDTQYF.

The rearrangement uses TRBV24-1 and TRBJ2-3; D is unclear. Trimming cost V 3 bases and J 6 bases, with 6 bases left between them. Germline V gene sequence: CDR1 KGHDR, CDR2 SFDVKD. The CDR3 consists of 12 residues. In nucleotides, the CDR3 is TGTGCCACCAGTGATGAAGCCGATACGCAGTATTTT. This encodes CATSDEADTQYF.

The chain couples TRBV7-2 to TRBJ1-1, with D uncertain. This CDR3 has 16 residues. Trimming stripped 1 base from V and 2 bases from J, with 14 bases between. The germline V gene has CDR1 SGHTA and CDR2 FQGNSA. CDR3 bases: TGTGCCAGCAGCTTAGAGGCGGGAGGCTTCAACACTGAAGCTTTCTTT. This sequence encodes CASSLEAGGFNTEAFF.

V and J are TRBV9 and TRBJ1-3, with D uncertain. Trimming took off 4 bases at V and 0 bases at J, with 11 bases between the two ends. The CDR3 extends over 15 amino acids. Germline values: CDR1 SGDLS, CDR2 YYNGEE. As DNA, the CDR3 is TGTGCCAGCAGCCCCCGTCTAAACTCTGGAAACACCATATATTTT. As protein: CASSPRLNSGNTIYF.